The clone carrying this T cell receptor (beta chain) has only a few counts. This record comes from a study of T cells in localized non-small cell lung cancer. Assay used: immunoSEQ multiplex PCR; TCRdb lists only in-frame clones, some missing. The top ten clones hold 4.1% of a sample with roughly 89,000 clones, approximately 90% of them seen once. Per the germline V gene, CDR1 is ENHRY and CDR2 is SYGVKD. This CDR3 comprises 13 residues. V lost 0 bases, J lost 9 bases, and 9 bases lay in between. The J gene is TRBJ2-1, the V gene TRBV10-3; D perhaps matches TRBD2 (6 bases). Sequencing was performed on PBMCs, taken before any cancer treatment. The sequence was obtained from a woman aged 35-75 years with stage II squamous cell lung carcinoma. Written as DNA, the CDR3 is TGTGCCATCAGTGAGTCGACGGGGGTTGAGCAGTTCTTC. Amino acids: CAISESTGVEQFF.